Reported below is one T cell receptor (delta chain). What it recognizes is unknown. The translation of this DNA and the TCRdb protein of a much larger clone differ at residue 3, probably owing to a read error; the protein shown here is translated from the DNA. This sample stems from a study of γδ T cells in repeated Plasmodium falciparum infection. Study context: Donors had four controlled P. falciparum NF54 infections over roughly 600 days. Findings and limits, study-wide: Malian donors came from one small rural village, predominantly one ethnic group. Compared with Australian children, Malian Vdelta2-negative repertoires seemed more clonal, less diverse, less shared.

TRG and TRD sequences were obtained from every sorted gammadelta sample. TCRdb re-analyzed the multiplex PCR reads via CATT. The repertoire has around 46,000 delta-chain clones, roughly 1.9% of them found once; the top ten carry around 25%. Germline V gene sequence: CDR1 GEAIGNYY, CDR2 EKD. This CDR3 contains 15 residues. Flow sorting of PBMC yielded separate Vgamma9/Vdelta2+ and Vdelta2-negative gammadelta T cell populations for bulk repertoire analysis. The source of this sequence is a pool of human donors (malaria-infected and uninfected, not separated). The gene calls are TRDV2 and TRDJ1; TRDD3 matches at 8 bases. The J gene, missing from TCRdb, was assigned here through DNA to germline matching. The sequenced sample consisted of gamma-delta T cells from blood. CDR3 protein: CAYDSLGDNTDKLIF. In nucleotides, the CDR3 is TGTGCCTATGACTCCCTGGGGGACAACACCGATAAACTCATCTTT.